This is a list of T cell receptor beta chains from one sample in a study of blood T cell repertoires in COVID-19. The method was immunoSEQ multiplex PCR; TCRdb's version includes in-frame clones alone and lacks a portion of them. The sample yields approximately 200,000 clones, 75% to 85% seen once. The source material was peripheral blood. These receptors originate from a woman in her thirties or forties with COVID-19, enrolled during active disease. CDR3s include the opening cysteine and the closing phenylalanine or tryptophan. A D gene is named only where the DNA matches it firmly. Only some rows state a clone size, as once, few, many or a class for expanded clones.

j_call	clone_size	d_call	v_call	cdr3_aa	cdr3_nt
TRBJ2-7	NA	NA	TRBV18	CASSPRAPYEQYF	TGTGCCAGCTCACCGCGAGCACCCTACGAGCAGTACTTC
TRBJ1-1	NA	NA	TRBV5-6	CASNGGSTEAFF	TGTGCCAGCAACGGAGGAAGTACTGAAGCTTTCTTT
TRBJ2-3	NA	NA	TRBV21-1	CASSKDSSGEDTQYF	TGTGCCAGCAGCAAAGACAGTAGCGGTGAAGATACGCAGTATTTT
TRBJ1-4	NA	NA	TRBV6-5	CASSYSPGGGEKLFF	TGTGCCAGCAGTTACTCCCCCGGGGGTGGTGAAAAACTGTTTTTT
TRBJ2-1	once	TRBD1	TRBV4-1	CASSPETGESYNEQFF	TGCGCCAGCAGCCCAGAGACAGGGGAATCCTACAATGAGCAGTTCTTC
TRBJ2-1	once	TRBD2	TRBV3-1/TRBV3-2	CASRTSGRSPYNEQFF	TGTGCCAGCCGGACTAGCGGGAGATCCCCCTACAATGAGCAGTTCTTC
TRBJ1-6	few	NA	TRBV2	CASSERRTFSPLHF	TGTGCCAGCAGCGAGCGGCGGACTTTTTCACCCCTCCACTTT
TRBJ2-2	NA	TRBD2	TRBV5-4	CASSPRVAGGPGELFF	TGTGCCAGCAGCCCAAGGGTAGCGGGAGGCCCCGGGGAGCTGTTTTTT
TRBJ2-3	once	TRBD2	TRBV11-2	CASRPPGLATDTQYF	TGTGCCAGCAGGCCCCCGGGACTAGCTACAGATACGCAGTATTTT
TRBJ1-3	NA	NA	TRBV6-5	CASKMEPTGNTIYF	TGTGCCAGCAAGATGGAGCCCACTGGAAACACCATATATTTT
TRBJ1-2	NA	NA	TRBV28	CATDSYGYTF	TGTGCCACGGACAGCTATGGCTACACCTTC
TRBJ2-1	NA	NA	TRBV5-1	CASSLGRLQEISYNEQFF	TGCGCCAGCAGCTTGGGACGGCTACAGGAAATAAGCTACAATGAGCAGTTCTTC
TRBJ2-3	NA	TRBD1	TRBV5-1	CASSSGQGADTQYF	TGCGCCAGCAGCTCCGGACAGGGGGCAGATACGCAGTATTTT
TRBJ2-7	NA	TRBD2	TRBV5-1	CASSFGLAGYEQYF	TGCGCCAGCAGCTTTGGACTAGCGGGCTACGAGCAGTACTTC
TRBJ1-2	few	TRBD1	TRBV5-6	CASNKQGAYGYTF	TGTGCCAGCAACAAACAGGGGGCATATGGCTACACCTTC
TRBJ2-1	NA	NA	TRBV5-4	CASSLDSGGEFF	TGTGCCAGCAGCTTGGACTCCGGCGGCGAGTTCTTC
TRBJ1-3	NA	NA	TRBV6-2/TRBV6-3	CASSRNSGNTIYF	TGTGCCAGCAGCCGTAACTCTGGAAACACCATATATTTT
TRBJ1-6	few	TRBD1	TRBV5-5	CASSSGQGIGSPLHF	TGTGCCAGCAGCTCTGGACAGGGGATAGGCTCACCCCTCCACTTT